These 26 T cell receptor beta chains share one sample of origin, sequenced in a study of cytomegalovirus exposure and HLA in healthy donors. Both 60 Vbeta primers and 13 Jbeta primers went into the PCR. Libraries were prepared by immunoSEQ multiplex PCR; TCRdb keeps only in-frame clonotypes and omits some of them. The sample has over 65,000 clones, 70% to 80% seen once. Sequenced material: PBMCs. The receptor source for this set is a middle-aged woman in good health and CMV-seropositive.

V usage is TRBV27 and J usage is TRBJ2-3; 11 bases align to TRBD2. This CDR3 comprises 15 residues. Germline values: CDR1 MNHEY, CDR2 SMNVEV (reference sequence). Germline trimming cut 6 bases from V and 5 bases from J; bases unmatched to any gene: 7. The CDR3 reads CASSSGLADKDTQYF. The CDR3 DNA reads as TGTGCCAGCAGCTCGGGACTAGCGGACAAAGATACGCAGTATTTT.

V usage is TRBV6-1 and J usage is TRBJ2-7; perhaps TRBD1 as D (6 bases). CDR1 is MNHNS, CDR2 SASEGT, per germline. V dropped 3 bases and J dropped 3 bases, with 9 bases sitting between them. This CDR3 is 13 amino acids long. The CDR3 region has the DNA TGTGCCAGCAGTGATTGGGACAACTACGAGCAGTACTTC. Amino acid sequence: CASSDWDNYEQYF.

This rearrangement joins TRBV6-1 to TRBJ2-3; D perhaps matches TRBD2 (6 bases). Germline CDR1 is MNHNS and CDR2 is SASEGT. With 2 bases removed from V and 4 bases from J, the gap between germline ends came to 10 bases. The CDR3 is 14 amino acids. CDR3 bases: TGTGCCAGCAGTGAATTATCGGGGGCAGATACGCAGTATTTT. Its protein is CASSELSGADTQYF.

The V call is TRBV11-3, the J call TRBJ2-2; 7 bases align to TRBD1. After removal of 8 bases from V and 1 base from J, the junction contained 4 bases not matched to a gene. The CDR3 length is 14 residues. Germline CDR1 SGHNT, CDR2 YENEEA. The CDR3 DNA sequence: TGTGCCAGCCAGGGACAGATGAACACCGGGGAGCTGTTTTTT. It yields the protein CASQGQMNTGELFF. Full variable domain (rest looked up from reference TRBV11-3 and TRBJ2-2): EAGVVQSPRYKIIEKKQPVAFWCNPISGHNTLYWYLQNLGQGPELLIRYENEEAVDDSQLPKDRFSAERLKGVDSTLKIQPAELGDSAVYLCASQGQMNTGELFFGEGSRLTVL.

The chain has TRBV29-1 and TRBJ2-7, with D possibly being TRBD1 (6 bases). Germline V gene data show CDR1 as SQVTM and CDR2 as ANQGSEA. CDR3 size: 12 residues. Trimming took 8 bases from V and 3 from J, leaving 14 bases between them. The CDR3 protein is CSPEDSFYEQYF. The DNA of the CDR3 is TGCAGCCCAGAGGACAGTTTCTACGAGCAGTACTTC.

The chain couples TRBV6-5 to TRBJ2-3; no reliable D call. The CDR3 is 16 residues long. V shed 0 bases and J shed 0 bases, with 10 bases lying between them. CDR1 MNHEY and CDR2 SVGAGI come from the germline V gene. The CDR3 loop reads CASSYSYSPSTDTQYF. CDR3 nucleotide sequence: TGTGCCAGCAGTTACTCGTACTCCCCGAGCACAGATACGCAGTATTTT.

This clone was found a few times. CDR3 residues: CASSLVKSSTEKLFF. The CDR3 DNA sequence: TGTGCCAGCAGCTTAGTGAAGAGCTCCACCGAAAAACTGTTTTTT. V gene TRBV27 combines with J gene TRBJ1-4; D gene uncertain. CDR1 is MNHEY and CDR2 is SMNVEV in the germline V gene (reference sequence). Trimming stripped 6 bases from V and 8 bases from J, with 19 bases between. CDR3 length: 15 amino acids.

This clone was found once. The chain couples TRBV7-9 to TRBJ2-1; D possibly corresponds to TRBD1 (6 bases). V lost 8 bases and J lost 2, with 16 bases in between. The CDR3 sequence is 15 residues long. Germline V gives CDR1 SEHNR, CDR2 FQNEAQ (reference sequence). CDR3 DNA: TGTGCCAGCGCCCGGGACCGGACAGCCTACAATGAGCAGTTCTTC. The encoded protein is CASARDRTAYNEQFF.

The gene calls are TRBV6-6 and TRBJ2-7; TRBD1 is a possible D gene (6 bases). The germline V gene encodes CDR1 MNHNY and CDR2 SVGAGI (reference sequence). Trimming took off 9 bases at V and 3 bases at J, with 24 bases between the two ends. The CDR3 has 16 residues. The CDR3 nucleotides read TGTGCCAGGGAGACAGGTGGAGTTGGCCTGAACTACGAGCAGTACTTC. Residues: CARETGGVGLNYEQYF.

This chain uses TRBV7-2 with TRBJ1-3, with no clear D. Germline CDR1 is SGHTA and CDR2 is FQGNSA. CDR3 length equals 16 residues. V lost 2 bases, J lost 3 bases, and 14 bases lay in between. As DNA, the CDR3 is TGTGCCAGCAGCTTATCTCCGGGTTTTTATGGAAACACCATATATTTT. Protein product: CASSLSPGFYGNTIYF.

The V and J genes are TRBV19 and TRBJ1-1; possible D gene TRBD1, 5 bases. From germline, CDR1 is LNHDA and CDR2 SQIVND (reference sequence). V shed 8 bases and J shed 1 base, with 14 bases lying between them. The CDR3 runs 14 residues. CDR3 bases: TGTGCCAGTTCACTTGGGGCGACGAACACTGAAGCTTTCTTT. Translating it yields CASSLGATNTEAFF.

V gene TRBV10-2 combines with J gene TRBJ2-7, with D perhaps matching TRBD1 (6 bases). Germline V CDR1 and CDR2: WSHSY, SAAADI. V was pared by 2 bases and J by 2 bases, with 13 bases between. The CDR3 is 15 amino acids. In nucleotides, the CDR3 is TGCGCCAGCAGTGAGCCCGGGACATCGGCCTACGAGCAGTACTTC. It is translated as CASSEPGTSAYEQYF.

This clone appeared a few times. The chain recombines TRBV30 with TRBJ1-5, with 7 bases matching TRBD1. The CDR3 totals 15 residues. V lost 1 base to trimming and J lost 4 bases; unmatched junction nucleotides: 7. The germline V gene has CDR1 GTSNPN and CDR2 SVGIG (reference sequence). The CDR3, as DNA: TGTGCCTGGAGTGACAGGGGCACCTTTAATCAGCCCCAGCATTTT. Its protein product is CAWSDRGTFNQPQHF.

V usage is TRBV9 and J usage is TRBJ1-1; D remains ambiguous. This CDR3 contains 15 residues. Per germline, CDR1 SGDLS and CDR2 YYNGEE. V lost 3 bases to trimming and J lost 0 bases, with 12 bases between them. The CDR3 bases are TGTGCCAGCAGCGGCGGACTGGCTTTGAACACTGAAGCTTTCTTT. Encoded protein: CASSGGLALNTEAFF.

V gene TRBV6-5 combines with J gene TRBJ1-4, with unresolved D. The V gene lost 6 bases and the J gene lost 4 bases, with 12 bases spanning the gap. Germline lookup yields CDR1 MNHEY and CDR2 SVGAGI. CDR3 length: 14 amino acids. The chain's CDR3 is CASSARGINEKLFF. CDR3 DNA: TGTGCCAGCAGCGCCCGAGGGATTAATGAAAAACTGTTTTTT.

Turning to this clone: One end of the junction does not line up with germline, which may come from a read error. Other DNA sequences in the same sample also yield this CDR3. The V and J genes are TRBV4-1 and TRBJ1-6; D remains ambiguous. Germline CDR1 and CDR2: MGHRA and YSYEKL. This CDR3 has 17 residues. The CDR3 DNA sequence: TGCGCCAGCAGCCAAGATAGCCAGCTCTCCTATAATTCCCCCCTCCACTTT. Residues: CASSQDSQLSYNSPLHF.

Only a few counts were recorded for this clone. The V gene is TRBV19, the J gene TRBJ1-1, with 7 bases identical to TRBD1. The CDR3 extends over 14 amino acids. Germline CDR1 reads LNHDA; CDR2 reads SQIVND (reference sequence). Trimming took 3 bases from V and 7 from J; bases not matched to a gene: 8. Here the CDR3 reads CASSMAGGKGEAFF. CDR3 coding DNA: TGTGCCAGTAGTATGGCAGGGGGTAAGGGTGAAGCTTTCTTT.

V usage is TRBV4-3 and J usage is TRBJ2-5; 11 bases map to TRBD2. The end of the DNA aligns better with TRBJ2-7, so the J call may be wrong. Germline CDR1 LGHNA, CDR2 YSLEER. The CDR3 contains 15 residues. CDR3 coding DNA: TGCGCCAGCAGCCAATCCGGGACTAGCGGTTACGAGCAGTACTTC. This encodes CASSQSGTSGYEQYF.

The V gene is TRBV28, the J gene TRBJ1-4; 7 positions match TRBD1. V lost 4 bases, J lost 2 bases, and 10 bases stayed unmatched. The V gene's germline CDR1 is MDHEN and CDR2 SYDVKM. The CDR3 extends over 17 amino acids. The CDR3 loop reads CASSSPGRGRTNEKLFF. The CDR3 DNA sequence: TGTGCCAGCAGTTCTCCGGGCAGGGGGAGGACTAATGAAAAACTGTTTTTT. The full variable domain, completed using reference TRBV28 and TRBJ1-4, is DVKVTQSSRYLVKRTGEKVFLECVQDMDHENMFWYRQDPGLGLRLIYFSYDVKMKEKGDIPEGYSVSREKKERFSLILESASTNQTSMYLCASSSPGRGRTNEKLFFGSGTQLSVL.

The rearrangement joins TRBV7-2 to TRBJ2-7, with D possibly matching TRBD2 (6 bases). This CDR3 comprises 14 residues. Trimming left V 5 bases short and J 2 bases short, with 13 bases between. Germline V gene data show CDR1 as SGHTA and CDR2 as FQGNSA. The CDR3 sequence: CASSPDYPTYEQYF. CDR3 bases: TGTGCCAGCAGCCCGGACTACCCTACCTACGAGCAGTACTTC.

The chain joins TRBV4-2 to TRBJ1-4; D gene unclear. Trimming took off 0 bases at V and 4 bases at J, with 12 bases between the two ends. Per germline, CDR1 LGHNA and CDR2 YNFKEQ. The CDR3 runs 16 residues. The CDR3 DNA reads TGTGCCAGCAGCCAAGACAGCACAGCCTTTAATGAAAAACTGTTTTTT. It specifies CASSQDSTAFNEKLFF.

The V gene is TRBV28, the J gene TRBJ1-1; 12 nucleotides match TRBD1. Germline V gene data show CDR1 as MDHEN and CDR2 as SYDVKM. With 7 bases clipped from V and 1 base from J, the junction kept 4 bases outside the gene matches. The CDR3 covers 15 residues. CDR3: CASIGTGGRNTEAFF. CDR3 coding DNA: TGTGCCAGCATTGGGACAGGGGGCCGGAACACTGAAGCTTTCTTT. The complete variable domain, with remaining parts taken from reference TRBV28 and TRBJ1-1, reads DVKVTQSSRYLVKRTGEKVFLECVQDMDHENMFWYRQDPGLGLRLIYFSYDVKMKEKGDIPEGYSVSREKKERFSLILESASTNQTSMYLCASIGTGGRNTEAFFGQGTRLTVV.

The rearrangement joins TRBV4-1 to TRBJ2-7; D is ambiguous. Germline loops: CDR1 MGHRA, CDR2 YSYEKL. Trimming cost V 4 bases and J 0 bases, with 13 bases left between them. The CDR3 loop spans 15 amino acids. The CDR3 sequence: CASSPSSISSYEQYF. As DNA, the CDR3 is TGCGCCAGCAGCCCTAGTAGTATCAGCTCCTACGAGCAGTACTTC.

In this sample, this clone turned up a few times. The rearrangement links TRBV5-8 to TRBJ2-5; D is ambiguous. The germline gives CDR1 SGHTS, CDR2 YDEGEE. CDR3 length: 12 amino acids. V dropped 1 base and J dropped 5 bases, with 6 bases sitting between them. Here the CDR3 reads CASSLTGETQYF. As DNA, the CDR3 is TGTGCCAGCAGCTTGACCGGGGAGACCCAGTACTTC.

This clone was recorded a few times. The J gene is TRBJ1-2, the V gene TRBV19; D is possibly TRBD1 (6 bases). The CDR3 consists of 14 residues. Germline V lookup: CDR1 LNHDA, CDR2 SQIVND (reference sequence). V lost 1 base to trimming and J lost 8 bases, with 14 bases between them. The CDR3 DNA follows: TGTGCCAGTAGTATAGCCCCCGGACAGCAAGGCTACACCTTC. Amino acids: CASSIAPGQQGYTF.

The CDR3 sequence: CASSQEGQANEKLFF. The DNA for the CDR3 is TGCGCCAGCAGCCAGGAGGGACAGGCTAATGAAAAACTGTTTTTT. V is TRBV4-3 and J is TRBJ1-4; 8 bases are a match to TRBD1. Germline CDR1 LGHNA, CDR2 YSLEER. This CDR3 spans 15 amino acids. V dropped 3 bases and J dropped 3; count of bases not matched to a gene: 3.